This T cell receptor (beta chain) came from a study of blood T cell repertoires in COVID-19. Study details: Material from acute and convalescent COVID-19 was sourced from the United States, Italy and Spain.

Participant-reported clinical history was the basis for cohort assignment. What the recovered Cohort 3 donors had was two negative PCRs, clearance, or symptom resolution. Produced via immunoSEQ multiplex PCR; TCRdb's table is partial and in-frame only. The sample lists approximately 490,000 clones; about nine tenths were seen once. The sequence derives from an older woman who had recovered from COVID-19. The sequencing input was PBMCs or T cells enriched from blood (not recorded which).

Here the CDR3 DNA reads TGTGCCAGCAGCTTAGTCTCAGGTTTTGGTGGCTACACCTTC. Protein: CASSLVSGFGGYTF. The V call is TRBV5-6, the J call TRBJ1-2; D uncertain. The CDR3 is 14 amino acids. CDR1 and CDR2 from the germline V gene are SGHDT and YYEEEE. Trimming pared 2 bases from V and 7 bases from J, leaving 15 bases between.